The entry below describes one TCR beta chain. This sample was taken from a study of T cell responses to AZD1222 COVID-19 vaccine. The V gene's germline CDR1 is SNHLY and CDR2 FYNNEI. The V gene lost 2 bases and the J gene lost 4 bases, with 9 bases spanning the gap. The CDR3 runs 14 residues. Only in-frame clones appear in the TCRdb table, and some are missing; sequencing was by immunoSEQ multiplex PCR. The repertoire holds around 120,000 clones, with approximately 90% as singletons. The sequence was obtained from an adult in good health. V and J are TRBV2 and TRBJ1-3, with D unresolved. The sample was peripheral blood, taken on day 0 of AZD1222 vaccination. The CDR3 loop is CASSEMQTGNTIYF. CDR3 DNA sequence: TGTGCCAGCAGTGAAATGCAGACCGGAAACACCATATATTTT.